The table lists the clone carrying this TCR beta chain with a count of one. Its antigen is unidentified. Only in-frame clones appear in the TCRdb table, and some are missing; sequencing was by immunoSEQ multiplex PCR. The table shows 140,000 to 150,000 clones, with around 90% occurring only once. V was trimmed by 0 bases and J by 2 bases, leaving 14 bases between them. Germline V gene data show CDR1 as SGHDN and CDR2 as FVKESK. This CDR3 contains 17 residues. This sample is part of a study of T cell responses to AZD1222 COVID-19 vaccine. Study-wide results and limits: Spike-wide coverage was observed for vaccine-associated CD4 TCRs, with dominant responses at 160-218 and 743-854.

The material was peripheral blood, obtained 28 days after the second AZD1222 dose. The clonotype comes from an adult who received the AZD1222 COVID-19 vaccine. The chain has TRBV14 and TRBJ2-1; the D gene is possibly TRBD2 (5 bases). The CDR3 loop is CASSQDLRENPYNEQFF. CDR3 nucleotide sequence: TGTGCCAGCAGCCAAGATCTTCGGGAAAACCCCTACAATGAGCAGTTCTTC.